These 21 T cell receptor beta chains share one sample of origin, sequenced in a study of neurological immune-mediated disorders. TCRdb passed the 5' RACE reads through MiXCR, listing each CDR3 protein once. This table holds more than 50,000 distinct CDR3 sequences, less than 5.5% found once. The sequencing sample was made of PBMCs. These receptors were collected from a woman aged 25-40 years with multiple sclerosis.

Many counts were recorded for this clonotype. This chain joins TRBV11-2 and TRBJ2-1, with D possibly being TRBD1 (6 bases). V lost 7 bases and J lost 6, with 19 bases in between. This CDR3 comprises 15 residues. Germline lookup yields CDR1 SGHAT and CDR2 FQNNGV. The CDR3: CASTGDTFWGNEQFF. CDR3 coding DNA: TGTGCCAGCACAGGGGACACCTTCTGGGGCAATGAGCAGTTCTTC.

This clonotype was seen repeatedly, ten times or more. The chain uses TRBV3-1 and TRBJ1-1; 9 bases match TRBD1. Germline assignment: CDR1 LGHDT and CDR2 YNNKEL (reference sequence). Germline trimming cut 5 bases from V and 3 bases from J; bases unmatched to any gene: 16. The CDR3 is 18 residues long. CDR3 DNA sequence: TGTGCCAGCAGCTTGTTGCCAGGAACAGGGGGCGGGCACACTGAAGCTTTCTTT. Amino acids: CASSLLPGTGGGHTEAFF.

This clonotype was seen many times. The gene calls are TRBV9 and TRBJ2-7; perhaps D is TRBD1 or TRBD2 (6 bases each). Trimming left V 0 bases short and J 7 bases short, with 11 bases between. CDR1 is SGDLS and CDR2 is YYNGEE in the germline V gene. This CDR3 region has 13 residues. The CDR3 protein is CASSVGRGDEQYF. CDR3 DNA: TGTGCCAGCAGCGTAGGTAGGGGGGATGAGCAGTACTTC.

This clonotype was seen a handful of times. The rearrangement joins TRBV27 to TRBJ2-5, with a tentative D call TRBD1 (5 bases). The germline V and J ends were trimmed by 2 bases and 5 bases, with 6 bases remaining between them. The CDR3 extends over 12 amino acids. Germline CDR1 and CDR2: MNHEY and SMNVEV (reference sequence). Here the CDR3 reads CASSLKGETQYF. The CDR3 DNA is TGTGCCAGCAGTTTAAAGGGGGAGACCCAGTACTTC.

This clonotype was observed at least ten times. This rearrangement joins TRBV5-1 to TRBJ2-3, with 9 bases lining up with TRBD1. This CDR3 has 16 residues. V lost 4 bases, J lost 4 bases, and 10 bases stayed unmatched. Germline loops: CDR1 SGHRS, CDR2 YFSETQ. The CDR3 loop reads CASSPGQGKGSDTQYF. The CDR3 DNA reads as TGCGCCAGCAGCCCCGGACAGGGGAAAGGGTCAGATACGCAGTATTTT.

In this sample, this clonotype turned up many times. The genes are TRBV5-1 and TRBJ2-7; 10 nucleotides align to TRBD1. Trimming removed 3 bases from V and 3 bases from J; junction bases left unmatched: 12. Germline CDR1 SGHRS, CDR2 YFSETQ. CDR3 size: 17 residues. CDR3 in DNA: TGCGCCAGCAGCTCGTTCCGGGACAGGGGTTCGGGCTACGAGCAGTACTTC. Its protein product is CASSSFRDRGSGYEQYF.

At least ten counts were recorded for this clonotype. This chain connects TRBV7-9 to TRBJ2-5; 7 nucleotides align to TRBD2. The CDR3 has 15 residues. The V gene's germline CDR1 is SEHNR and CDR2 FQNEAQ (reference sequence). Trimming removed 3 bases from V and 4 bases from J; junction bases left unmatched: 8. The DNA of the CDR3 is TGTGCCAGCAGCTTTGGGCGGGGGATCGGAGAGACCCAGTACTTC. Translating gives CASSFGRGIGETQYF.

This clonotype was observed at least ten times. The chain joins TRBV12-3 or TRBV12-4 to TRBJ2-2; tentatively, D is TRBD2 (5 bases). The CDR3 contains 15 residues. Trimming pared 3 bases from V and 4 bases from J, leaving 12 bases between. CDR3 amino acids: CASSFGLSSTGELFF. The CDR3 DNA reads TGTGCCAGCAGTTTCGGACTTTCGAGCACCGGGGAGCTGTTTTTT.

CDR3: CASSSGLAGGADTQYF. In nucleotides, the CDR3 is TGTGCCAGCAGTTCCGGACTAGCGGGGGGCGCAGATACGCAGTATTTT. The chain carries TRBV12-3 or TRBV12-4 and TRBJ2-3; 14 bases are a match to TRBD2. With 4 bases clipped from V and 4 bases from J, the junction kept 4 bases outside the gene matches. The CDR3 extends over 16 amino acids.

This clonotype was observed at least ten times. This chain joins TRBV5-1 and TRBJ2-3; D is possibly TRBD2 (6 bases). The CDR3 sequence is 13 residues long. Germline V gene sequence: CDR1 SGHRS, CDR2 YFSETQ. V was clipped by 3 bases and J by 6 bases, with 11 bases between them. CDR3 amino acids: CASSSGTPDTQYF. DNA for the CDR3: TGCGCCAGCAGCTCAGGGACTCCGGATACGCAGTATTTT.

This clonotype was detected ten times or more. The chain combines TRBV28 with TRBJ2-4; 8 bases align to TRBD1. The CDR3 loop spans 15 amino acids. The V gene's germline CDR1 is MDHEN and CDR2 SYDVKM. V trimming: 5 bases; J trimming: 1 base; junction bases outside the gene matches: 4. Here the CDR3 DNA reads TGTGCCAGCAGTCCAGGGGGCATGGCCAAAAACATTCAGTACTTC. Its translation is CASSPGGMAKNIQYF.

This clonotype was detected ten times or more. The CDR3 region is CSVIDSYGYTF. Written as DNA, the CDR3 is TGCAGCGTTATCGACTCCTATGGCTACACCTTC. The chain recombines TRBV29-1 with TRBJ1-2; no clear D gene. Trimming took 5 bases from V and 4 from J, leaving 8 bases between them. Germline V gives CDR1 SQVTM, CDR2 ANQGSEA. This CDR3 contains 11 residues.

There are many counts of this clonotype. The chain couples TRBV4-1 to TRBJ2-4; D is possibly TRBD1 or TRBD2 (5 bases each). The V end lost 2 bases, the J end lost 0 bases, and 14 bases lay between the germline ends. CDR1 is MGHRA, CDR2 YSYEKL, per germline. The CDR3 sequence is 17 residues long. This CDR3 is CASSQPAREIAKNIQYF. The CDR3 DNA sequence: TGCGCCAGCAGCCAACCAGCCAGGGAGATAGCCAAAAACATTCAGTACTTC.

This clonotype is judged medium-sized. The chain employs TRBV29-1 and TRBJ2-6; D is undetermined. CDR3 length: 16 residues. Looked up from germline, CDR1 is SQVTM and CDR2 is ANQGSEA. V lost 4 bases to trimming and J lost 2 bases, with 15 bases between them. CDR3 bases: TGCAGCGTTGTTTGCAGGATCCTTCCTGGGGCCAACGTCCTGACTTTC. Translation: CSVVCRILPGANVLTF.

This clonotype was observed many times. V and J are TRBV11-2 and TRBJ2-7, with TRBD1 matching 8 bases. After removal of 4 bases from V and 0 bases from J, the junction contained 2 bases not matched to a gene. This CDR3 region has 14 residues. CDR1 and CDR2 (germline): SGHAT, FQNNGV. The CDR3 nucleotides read TGTGCCAGCAGCTCCGGGACAGGCTCCTACGAGCAGTACTTC. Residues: CASSSGTGSYEQYF.

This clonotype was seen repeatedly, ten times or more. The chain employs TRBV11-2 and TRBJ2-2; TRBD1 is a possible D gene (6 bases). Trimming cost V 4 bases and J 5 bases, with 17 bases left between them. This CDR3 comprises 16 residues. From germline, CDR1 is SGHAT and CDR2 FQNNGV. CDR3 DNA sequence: TGTGCCAGCAGCTCTCCGGGACACAGCCCGACCGGGGAGCTGTTTTTT. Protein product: CASSSPGHSPTGELFF.

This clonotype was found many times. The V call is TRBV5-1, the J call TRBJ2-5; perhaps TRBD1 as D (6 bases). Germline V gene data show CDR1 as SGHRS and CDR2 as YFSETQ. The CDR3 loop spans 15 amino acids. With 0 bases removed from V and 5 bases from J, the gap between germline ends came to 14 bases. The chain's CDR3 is CASSLDRDGRETQYF. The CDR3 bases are TGCGCCAGCAGCTTGGACAGGGATGGGCGGGAGACCCAGTACTTC.

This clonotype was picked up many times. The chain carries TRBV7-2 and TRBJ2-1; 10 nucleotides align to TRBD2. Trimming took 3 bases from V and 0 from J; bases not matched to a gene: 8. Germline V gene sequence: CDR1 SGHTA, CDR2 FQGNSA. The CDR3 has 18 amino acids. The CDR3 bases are TGTGCCAGCAGCTTTCTACCTAGCGGGGGTTTCTCCTACAATGAGCAGTTCTTC. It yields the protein CASSFLPSGGFSYNEQFF.

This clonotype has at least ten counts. This CDR3 reads CASSAGTGRETQYF. The CDR3 DNA follows: TGTGCCAGCAGCGCCGGGACAGGGCGAGAGACCCAGTACTTC. J is TRBJ2-5 and V is TRBV13, with TRBD1 matching over 9 bases. This CDR3 contains 14 residues. With 5 bases clipped from V and 4 bases from J, the junction kept 5 bases outside the gene matches. Per germline, CDR1 PRHDT and CDR2 FYEKMQ (reference sequence).

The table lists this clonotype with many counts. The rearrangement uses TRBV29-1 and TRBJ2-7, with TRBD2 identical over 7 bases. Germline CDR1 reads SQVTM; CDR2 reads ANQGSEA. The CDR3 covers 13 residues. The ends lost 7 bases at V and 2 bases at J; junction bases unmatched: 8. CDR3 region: CSGGGGPPYEQYF. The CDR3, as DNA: TGCAGCGGTGGGGGAGGGCCGCCCTACGAGCAGTACTTC.

The CDR3 here is CASSWGPLNEKLFF. The CDR3 bases are TGTGCCAGCAGCTGGGGGCCTTTGAATGAAAAACTGTTTTTT. This rearrangement joins TRBV5-6 to TRBJ1-4; the D gene is possibly TRBD1 (6 bases). This CDR3 region has 14 residues. Germline lookup yields CDR1 SGHDT and CDR2 YYEEEE. Between the trimmed V and J ends, which lost 3 bases and 5 bases, there was a span of 11 bases.